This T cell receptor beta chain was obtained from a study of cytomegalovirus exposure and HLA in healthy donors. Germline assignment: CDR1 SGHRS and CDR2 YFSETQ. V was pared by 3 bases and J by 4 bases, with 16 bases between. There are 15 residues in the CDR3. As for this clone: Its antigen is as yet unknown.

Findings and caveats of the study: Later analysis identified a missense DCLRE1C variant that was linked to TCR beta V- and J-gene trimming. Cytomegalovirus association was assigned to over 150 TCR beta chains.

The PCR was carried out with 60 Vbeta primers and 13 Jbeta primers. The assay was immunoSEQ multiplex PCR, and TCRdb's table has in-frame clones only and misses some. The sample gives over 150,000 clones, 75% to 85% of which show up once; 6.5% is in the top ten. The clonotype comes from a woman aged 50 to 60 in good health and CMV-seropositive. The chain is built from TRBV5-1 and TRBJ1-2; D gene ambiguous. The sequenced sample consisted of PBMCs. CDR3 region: CASSYGRELIYGYTF. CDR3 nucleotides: TGCGCCAGCAGCTACGGACGGGAGCTTATCTATGGCTACACCTTC.